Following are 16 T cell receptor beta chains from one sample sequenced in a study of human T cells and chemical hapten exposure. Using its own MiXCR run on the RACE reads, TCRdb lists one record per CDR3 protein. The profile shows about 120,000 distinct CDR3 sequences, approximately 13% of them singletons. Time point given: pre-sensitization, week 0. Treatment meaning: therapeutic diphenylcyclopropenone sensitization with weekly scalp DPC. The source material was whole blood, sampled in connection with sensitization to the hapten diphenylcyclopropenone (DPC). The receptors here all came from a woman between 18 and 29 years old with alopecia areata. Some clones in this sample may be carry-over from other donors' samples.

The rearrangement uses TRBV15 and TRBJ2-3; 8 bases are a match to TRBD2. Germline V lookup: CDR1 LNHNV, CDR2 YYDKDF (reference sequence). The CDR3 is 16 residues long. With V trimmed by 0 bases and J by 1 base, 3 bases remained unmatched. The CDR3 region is CATSRDWRGGTDTQYF. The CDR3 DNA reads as TGTGCCACCAGCAGAGATTGGCGGGGGGGCACAGATACGCAGTATTTT.

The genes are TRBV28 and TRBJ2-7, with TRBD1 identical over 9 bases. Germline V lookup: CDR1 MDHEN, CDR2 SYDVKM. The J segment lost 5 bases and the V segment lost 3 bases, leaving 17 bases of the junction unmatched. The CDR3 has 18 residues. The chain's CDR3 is CASSFEGQGLLSGDEQYF. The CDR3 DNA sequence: TGTGCCAGCAGTTTTGAGGGACAGGGCCTATTGTCCGGTGACGAGCAGTACTTC.

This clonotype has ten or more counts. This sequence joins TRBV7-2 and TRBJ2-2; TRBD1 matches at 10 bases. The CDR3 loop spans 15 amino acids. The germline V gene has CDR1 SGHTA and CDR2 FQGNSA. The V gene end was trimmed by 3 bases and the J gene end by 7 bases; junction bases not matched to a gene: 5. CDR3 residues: CASSFRTGGGGELFF. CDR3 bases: TGTGCCAGCAGCTTCCGGACAGGGGGAGGCGGGGAGCTGTTTTTT.

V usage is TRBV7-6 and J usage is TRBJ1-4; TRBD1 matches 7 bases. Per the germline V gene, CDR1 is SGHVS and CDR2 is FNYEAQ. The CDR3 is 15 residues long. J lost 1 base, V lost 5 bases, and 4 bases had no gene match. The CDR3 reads CASSPNRGTNEKLFF. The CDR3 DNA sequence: TGTGCCAGCAGCCCAAACAGGGGAACTAATGAAAAACTGTTTTTT.

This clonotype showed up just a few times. CDR3 sequence: CASRRGPLNTEAFF. The CDR3 bases are TGTGCCAGCAGGAGGGGACCTTTGAACACTGAAGCTTTCTTT. The genes are TRBV12-3 or TRBV12-4 and TRBJ1-1; TRBD1 might be the D (5 bases). The V end lost 6 bases, the J end lost 0 bases, and 11 bases lay between the germline ends. This CDR3 has 14 residues.

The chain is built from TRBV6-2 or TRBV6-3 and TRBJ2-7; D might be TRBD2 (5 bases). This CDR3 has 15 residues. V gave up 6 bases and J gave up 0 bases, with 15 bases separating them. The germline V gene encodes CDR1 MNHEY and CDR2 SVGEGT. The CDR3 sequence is CASRTWRASSYEQYF. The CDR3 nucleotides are TGTGCCAGCAGGACCTGGCGGGCTAGCTCCTACGAGCAGTACTTC.

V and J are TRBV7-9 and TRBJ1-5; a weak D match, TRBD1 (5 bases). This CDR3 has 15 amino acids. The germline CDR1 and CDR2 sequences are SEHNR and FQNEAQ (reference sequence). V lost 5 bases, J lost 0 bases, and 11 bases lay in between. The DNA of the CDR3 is TGTGCCAGCAGCCAGGGACTGAATAGCAATCAGCCCCAGCATTTT. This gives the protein CASSQGLNSNQPQHF.

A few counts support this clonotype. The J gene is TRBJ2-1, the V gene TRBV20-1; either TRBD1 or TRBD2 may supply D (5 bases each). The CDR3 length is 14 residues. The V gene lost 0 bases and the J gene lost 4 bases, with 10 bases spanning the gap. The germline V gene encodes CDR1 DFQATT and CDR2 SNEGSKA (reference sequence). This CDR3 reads CSARDQWGYNEQFF. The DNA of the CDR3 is TGCAGTGCTAGAGATCAGTGGGGGTACAATGAGCAGTTCTTC.

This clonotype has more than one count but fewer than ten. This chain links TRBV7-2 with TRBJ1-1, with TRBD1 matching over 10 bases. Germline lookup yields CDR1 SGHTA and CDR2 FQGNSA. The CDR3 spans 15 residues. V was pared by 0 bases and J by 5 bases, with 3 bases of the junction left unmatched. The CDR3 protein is CASSLARDRGTEAFF. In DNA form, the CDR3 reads TGTGCCAGCAGCTTAGCGAGGGACAGGGGTACTGAAGCTTTCTTT.

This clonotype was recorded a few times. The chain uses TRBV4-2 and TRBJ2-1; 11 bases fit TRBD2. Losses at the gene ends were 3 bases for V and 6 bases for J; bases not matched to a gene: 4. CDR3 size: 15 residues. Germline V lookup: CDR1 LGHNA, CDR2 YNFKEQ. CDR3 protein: CASSQGSGGGNEQFF. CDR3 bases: TGTGCCAGCAGCCAGGGTAGCGGGGGGGGCAATGAGCAGTTCTTC.

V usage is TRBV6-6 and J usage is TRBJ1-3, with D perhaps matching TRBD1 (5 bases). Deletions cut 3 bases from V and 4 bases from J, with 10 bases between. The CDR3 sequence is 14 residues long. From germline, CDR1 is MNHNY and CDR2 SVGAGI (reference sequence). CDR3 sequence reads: CASSYRGEGNTIYF. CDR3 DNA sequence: TGTGCCAGCAGTTATCGGGGGGAAGGAAACACCATATATTTT.

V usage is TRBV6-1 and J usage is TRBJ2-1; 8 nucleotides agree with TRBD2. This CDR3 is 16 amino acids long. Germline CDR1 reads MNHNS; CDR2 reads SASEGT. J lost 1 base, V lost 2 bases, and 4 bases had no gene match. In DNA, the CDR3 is TGTGCCAGCAGTGAACCGTCTAGCGGGTCCTACAATGAGCAGTTCTTC. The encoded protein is CASSEPSSGSYNEQFF.

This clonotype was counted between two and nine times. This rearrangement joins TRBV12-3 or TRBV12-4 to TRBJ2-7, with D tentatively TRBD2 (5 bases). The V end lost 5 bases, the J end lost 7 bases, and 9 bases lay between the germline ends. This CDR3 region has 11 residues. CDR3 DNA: TGTGCCAGCAGTCGGGGTGGAGAGCAGTACTTC. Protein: CASSRGGEQYF.

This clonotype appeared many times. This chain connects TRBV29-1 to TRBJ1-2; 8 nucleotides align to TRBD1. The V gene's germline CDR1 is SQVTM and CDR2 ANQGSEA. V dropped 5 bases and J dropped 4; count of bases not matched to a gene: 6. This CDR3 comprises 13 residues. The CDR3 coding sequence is TGCAGCGTTTCCGACGGACAGGGCTATGGCTACACCTTC. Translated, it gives CSVSDGQGYGYTF.

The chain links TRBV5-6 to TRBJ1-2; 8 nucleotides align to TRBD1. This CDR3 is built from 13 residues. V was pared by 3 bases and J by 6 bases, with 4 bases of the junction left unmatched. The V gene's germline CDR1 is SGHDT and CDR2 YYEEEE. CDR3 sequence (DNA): TGTGCCAGCAGCTGGGACAGGAATCATGGCTACACCTTC. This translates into CASSWDRNHGYTF.

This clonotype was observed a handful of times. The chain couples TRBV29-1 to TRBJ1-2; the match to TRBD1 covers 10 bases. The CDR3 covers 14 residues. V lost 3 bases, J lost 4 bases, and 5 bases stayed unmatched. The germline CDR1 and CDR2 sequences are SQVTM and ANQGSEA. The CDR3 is CSVEVDRGLYGYTF. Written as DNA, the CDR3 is TGCAGCGTTGAGGTAGACAGGGGGCTCTATGGCTACACCTTC.